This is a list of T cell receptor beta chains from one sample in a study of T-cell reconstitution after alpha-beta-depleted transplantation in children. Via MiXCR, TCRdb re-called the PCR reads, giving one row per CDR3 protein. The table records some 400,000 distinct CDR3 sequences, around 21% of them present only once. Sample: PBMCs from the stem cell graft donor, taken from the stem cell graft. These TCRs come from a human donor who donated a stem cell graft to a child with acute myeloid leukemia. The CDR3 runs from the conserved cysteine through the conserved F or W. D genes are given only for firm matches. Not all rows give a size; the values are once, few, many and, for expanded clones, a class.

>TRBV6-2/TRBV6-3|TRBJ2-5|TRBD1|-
TGTGCCAGCAGTACTGGGACAGGGGATGTGGAGACCCAGTACTTC
CASSTGTGDVETQYF
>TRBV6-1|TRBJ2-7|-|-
TGTGCCAGCTCCGGGAGTGTCCCCTACGAGCAGTACTTC
CASSGSVPYEQYF
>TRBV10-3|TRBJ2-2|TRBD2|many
TGTGCCACCTATACTAGCGTGAACACCGGGGAGCTGTTTTTT
CATYTSVNTGELFF
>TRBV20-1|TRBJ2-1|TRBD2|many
TGCAGTGCTAGAGAGCGGGAGGGGTACAATGAGCAGTTCTTC
CSAREREGYNEQFF
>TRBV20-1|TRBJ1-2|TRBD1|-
TGCAGTGCTAGGCCAGGGGGCTATGGCTACACCTTC
CSARPGGYGYTF
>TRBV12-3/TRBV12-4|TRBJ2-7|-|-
TGTGCCAGCAGTTTCCTAAACGCCCGTTCCTACGAGCAGTACTTC
CASSFLNARSYEQYF
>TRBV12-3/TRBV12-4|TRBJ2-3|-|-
TGTGCCAGCAGTCGGATCCGTTTTCCCGAACCCACAGATACGCAGTATTTT
CASSRIRFPEPTDTQYF
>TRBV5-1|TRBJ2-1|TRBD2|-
TGCGCCAGCAGCCCTGCCCTAGCGGGAGGGATCAATGAGCAGTTCTTC
CASSPALAGGINEQFF
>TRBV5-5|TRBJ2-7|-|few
TGTGCCAGCACCCTACGGAGTAGCGTCTCCTACGAGCAGTACTTC
CASTLRSSVSYEQYF
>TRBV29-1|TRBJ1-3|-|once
TGCAGCGTTGAAGCGGGGGGGAACACCATATATTTT
CSVEAGGNTIYF
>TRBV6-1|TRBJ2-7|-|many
TGTGCCAGCAACCTCGACAGACCCTACGAGCAGTACTTC
CASNLDRPYEQYF
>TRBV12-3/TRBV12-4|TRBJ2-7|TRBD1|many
TGTGCCAGCAATTTCCTACCCTCAGGGGGCGAGCAGTACTTC
CASNFLPSGGEQYF
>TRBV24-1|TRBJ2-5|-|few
TGTGCCACCTCTACAGAGTACCAAGAGACCCAGTACTTC
CATSTEYQETQYF
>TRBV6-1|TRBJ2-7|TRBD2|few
TGTGCCAGCAGTCAATCTAGCGGATCTTACGAGCAGTACTTC
CASSQSSGSYEQYF
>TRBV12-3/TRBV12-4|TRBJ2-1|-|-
TGTGCCAGCAGTTGGGCCCAGGGTGGTGATGAGCAGTTCTTC
CASSWAQGGDEQFF
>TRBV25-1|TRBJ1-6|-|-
TGTGCCAGCAGTGAGAGGGGGGGGGCCCATAATTCACCCCTCCACTTT
CASSERGGAHNSPLHF
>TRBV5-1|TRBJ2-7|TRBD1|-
TGCGCCAGCAGCTTGGATCCCGGGACAGGGACCTACGAGCAGTACTTC
CASSLDPGTGTYEQYF
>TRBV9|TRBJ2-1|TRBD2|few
TGTGCCAGCAGCGTAGGATCGGGGACTAGCGCCTACAATGAGCAGTTCTTC
CASSVGSGTSAYNEQFF
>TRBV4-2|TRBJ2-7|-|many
TGTGCCAGCAGCCAAGATTTCCGCTACGAGCAGTACTTC
CASSQDFRYEQYF
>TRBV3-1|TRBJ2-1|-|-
TGTGCCAGCAGCCAATTTCGTGACAATGAGCAGTTCTTC
CASSQFRDNEQFF
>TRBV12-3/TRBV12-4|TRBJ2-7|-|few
TGTGCCAGCTCTGTAGGGATCATCTACGAGCAGTACTTC
CASSVGIIYEQYF
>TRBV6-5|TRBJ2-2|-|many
TGTGCCAGCAGTTCTGCAAACACCGGGGAGCTGTTTTTT
CASSSANTGELFF
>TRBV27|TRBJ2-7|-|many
TGTGCCAGTAGACCGGGACTCCTACACTACGAGCAGTACTTC
CASRPGLLHYEQYF